The clone carrying this TCR beta chain came up many times. Its specificity is unknown. One entry per CDR3 protein results from TCRdb running MiXCR on the 5' RACE reads. Altogether 150,000 or so distinct CDR3 sequences are present, roughly 31% being singletons, with the ten largest covering about 6.3%. The source of the sample is a study of CD8 T cells in ankylosing spondylitis. Study outcomes and limitations: Disease-associated clones were CD8+ and fairly uncommon in peripheral blood. Reported data indicate significant enrichment of disease-linked clones within matched ankylosing spondylitis synovial fluid. A motif of 7 or 8 highly homologous TCR beta variants was seen as apparently characteristic of ankylosing spondylitis blood.

The CDR3 covers 16 residues. CDR1 and CDR2 from the germline V gene are MDHEN and SYDVKM. The V gene lost 2 bases and the J gene lost 1 base, with 11 bases spanning the gap. The genes are TRBV28 and TRBJ2-2; possible D gene TRBD2, 6 bases. Material for sequencing was synovial fluid, either unsorted or a sorted T cell fraction (not recorded which). The sequence came from a male donor with ankylosing spondylitis. The CDR3 region is CASSLAEGLNTGELFF. In nucleotides, the CDR3 is TGTGCCAGCAGTTTAGCGGAGGGCCTGAACACCGGGGAGCTGTTTTTT.